One sample yielded the 11 T cell receptor beta chains listed below, sequenced in a study of spatial heterogeneity in lung cancer. TCRdb called the 5' RACE reads again in MiXCR, with one record for every CDR3 protein. This sample has fewer than 55,000 distinct CDR3 sequences, with 7.5% to 8% found just once. Time point indicated: sample taken at primary tumor resection. From tumor, nontumor lung or frozen PBMC, whole RNA was taken unsorted for sequencing. This specimen was PBMCs, taken at surgery. Receptors originate from a female donor with early-stage non-small cell lung cancer.

In DNA form, the CDR3 reads TGCGCCAGCAGCTTGACCGGGGAGAGCTCCTATAATTCACCCCTCCACTTT. Amino acids: CASSLTGESSYNSPLHF. J is TRBJ1-6 and V is TRBV5-1; D is unclear. Germline V gene data show CDR1 as SGHRS and CDR2 as YFSETQ. This CDR3 contains 17 residues. Trimming shortened V by 1 base and J by 0 bases, and 11 bases separated the two germline ends.

This rearrangement joins TRBV5-4 to TRBJ2-5; D might be TRBD2 (6 bases). Germline CDR1 and CDR2: SGHNT and YYREEE (reference sequence). The V gene lost 1 base and the J gene lost 1 base, with 8 bases spanning the gap. CDR3 length equals 14 residues. The CDR3 loop reads CASSLLGGQETQYF. CDR3 nucleotide sequence: TGTGCCAGCAGCTTGTTGGGGGGCCAAGAGACCCAGTACTTC. The entire variable domain, with the rest obtained from reference TRBV5-4 and TRBJ2-5, is as follows: ETGVTQSPTHLIKTRGQQVTLRCSSQSGHNTVSWYQQALGQGPQFIFQYYREEENGRGNFPPRFSGLQFPNYSSELNVNALELDDSALYLCASSLLGGQETQYFGPGTRLLVL.

In its sample, this clonotype was seen a few times. V gene TRBV28 combines with J gene TRBJ2-7, with a weak D call TRBD2 (6 bases). Trimming cost V 7 bases and J 0 bases, with 13 bases left between them. Germline lookup yields CDR1 MDHEN and CDR2 SYDVKM. The CDR3 runs to 14 residues. Here the CDR3 DNA reads TGTGCCAGCAACAAAGCCGGGGGCTCCTACGAGCAGTACTTC. It codes for CASNKAGGSYEQYF.

This clonotype was seen repeatedly, ten times or more. V is TRBV20-1 and J is TRBJ2-3; perhaps D is TRBD1 or TRBD2 (5 bases each). V gave up 4 bases and J gave up 2 bases, with 16 bases separating them. Germline V gene sequence: CDR1 DFQATT, CDR2 SNEGSKA (reference sequence). The CDR3 covers 15 residues. DNA for the CDR3: TGCAGTGCTAAAGGCCCTATGGGGACCACAGATACGCAGTATTTT. It encodes CSAKGPMGTTDTQYF.

V is TRBV5-4 and J is TRBJ1-2; 7 nucleotides align to TRBD1. Germline-derived CDR1 and CDR2 are SGHNT and YYREEE (reference sequence). The J segment lost 2 bases and the V segment lost 4 bases, leaving 11 bases of the junction unmatched. The CDR3 has 16 amino acids. The DNA for the CDR3 is TGTGCCAGCAGCCCTGGACAGGTGGACTCAAACTATGGCTACACCTTC. It encodes CASSPGQVDSNYGYTF.

The chain is built from TRBV5-8 and TRBJ2-5; TRBD1 agrees at 7 bases. The CDR3 contains 14 residues. Germline assignment: CDR1 SGHTS and CDR2 YDEGEE. V was pared by 0 bases and J by 5 bases, with 4 bases of the junction left unmatched. CDR3 sequence: CASSLGLGGETQYF. The CDR3 nucleotides read TGTGCCAGCAGCTTGGGTCTAGGGGGCGAGACCCAGTACTTC.

This clonotype was detected only a few times. CDR3 region: CASSPEQLAPGYEQYF. As DNA, the CDR3 is TGTGCCAGCAGTCCGGAGCAACTAGCCCCGGGATACGAGCAGTACTTC. V and J are TRBV12-3 or TRBV12-4 and TRBJ2-7; a possible D gene is TRBD2 (6 bases). This CDR3 has 16 residues. Trimming cost V 5 bases and J 4 bases, with 21 bases left between them.

This clonotype was recorded a few times. This sequence joins TRBV7-2 and TRBJ2-3; D is perhaps TRBD2 (7 bases). The CDR3 loop spans 16 amino acids. Germline V gene lookup returns CDR1 SGHTA and CDR2 FQGNSA. V shed 1 base and J shed 1 base, with 12 bases lying between them. The CDR3, as DNA: TGTGCCAGCAGCTTAGGGGGGGGGCCTGGCACAGATACGCAGTATTTT. It translates to CASSLGGGPGTDTQYF.

This clonotype was detected a few times. This chain uses TRBV20-1 with TRBJ1-6, with D possibly matching TRBD1 (5 bases). This CDR3 contains 14 residues. Trimming took off 0 bases at V and 7 bases at J, with 10 bases between the two ends. CDR1 is DFQATT and CDR2 is SNEGSKA in the germline V gene (reference sequence). The CDR3 loop is CSARDPRENSPLHF. In DNA form, the CDR3 reads TGCAGTGCTAGAGATCCCAGGGAAAATTCACCCCTCCACTTT.

Worth noting for this clonotype: It may be a read error: a sequence one base away is much more abundant. This chain joins TRBV6-5 and TRBJ2-4, with 12 bases matching TRBD2. The CDR3 runs 16 residues. The germline V gene has CDR1 MNHEY and CDR2 SVGAGI. The CDR3: CASNYSASGGANIQYF. CDR3 in DNA: TGTGCCAGCAATTACTCGGCTAGCGGGGGGGCTAACATTCAGTACTTC.

The V and J genes are TRBV4-2 and TRBJ1-2; TRBD1 is a possible D gene (5 bases). Germline V gene sequence: CDR1 LGHNA, CDR2 YNFKEQ. CDR3 length: 14 amino acids. Trimming stripped 1 base from V and 5 bases from J, with 11 bases between. The CDR3 sequence: CASSQGEGRYGYTF. Here the CDR3 DNA reads TGTGCCAGCAGCCAAGGGGAGGGGAGGTATGGCTACACCTTC.